The next 18 T cell receptor beta chains were all read from a single sample in a study of Ad26.COV2.S vaccination and SARS-CoV-2 variants. The treatment: about 20 received Ad26.COV2.S at low or high dose, single or two shots; 5 received placebo; per-sample allocation not given. Material that was analyzed had been drawn on day 63 after the first vaccine or placebo injection. The method was immunoSEQ multiplex PCR; TCRdb's version includes in-frame clones alone and lacks a portion of them. Here the sample spans about 320,000 clones, about 86% being singletons. The starting material was peripheral blood, obtained in a trial of Ad26.COV2.S vaccine versus placebo. These receptor sequences come from a person aged 18-60 years who received the Ad26.COV2.S COVID-19 vaccine or a placebo.

This clone showed up just once. The chain has TRBV4-3 and TRBJ1-1; 7 nucleotides agree with TRBD1. V shed 0 bases and J 1 base; nucleotides not matched to a gene: 2. This CDR3 has 15 amino acids. The germline V gene has CDR1 LGHNA and CDR2 YSLEER. The CDR3 here is CASSQDYRGNTEAFF. The CDR3 DNA sequence: TGCGCCAGCAGCCAAGATTACAGGGGGAACACTGAAGCTTTCTTT.

The chain joins TRBV7-8 to TRBJ2-3; a weak D match, TRBD2 (5 bases). Germline CDR1 and CDR2: SGHVS and FQNEAQ. The CDR3 is 14 residues long. Trimming left V 4 bases short and J 2 bases short, with 10 bases between. CDR3 in DNA: TGTGCCAGCAGCTCTTTCGGGGTCACAGATACGCAGTATTTT. This sequence encodes CASSSFGVTDTQYF.

This chain connects TRBV6-1 to TRBJ1-5; no definite D call. Trimming stripped 2 bases from V and 1 base from J, with 18 bases between. The CDR3 contains 18 residues. Per germline, CDR1 MNHNS and CDR2 SASEGT. The CDR3 DNA reads as TGTGCCAGCAGTGAACACAGCAAGCTGGGCGTGAGCAATCAGCCCCAGCATTTT. It translates to CASSEHSKLGVSNQPQHF.

The V call is TRBV29-1, the J call TRBJ1-2; 7 nucleotides agree with TRBD1. Germline values: CDR1 SQVTM, CDR2 ANQGSEA. The CDR3 spans 14 residues. With V trimmed by 7 bases and J by 8 bases, 16 bases remained unmatched. The CDR3 sequence is CSAVGLRGTKGYTF. In nucleotides, the CDR3 is TGCAGCGCTGTGGGGCTCAGGGGGACCAAAGGCTACACCTTC.

The gene calls are TRBV9 and TRBJ2-3; the D is unclear. CDR1 and CDR2 from the germline V gene are SGDLS and YYNGEE. Trimming left V 3 bases short and J 5 bases short, with 10 bases between. This CDR3 has 13 residues. CDR3 bases: TGTGCCAGCAGCGCGTGGGGAAAAGATACGCAGTATTTT. Its protein is CASSAWGKDTQYF.

In this sample, this clone turned up a few times. The genes are TRBV5-1 and TRBJ2-2, with D tentatively TRBD1 (5 bases). Germline V lookup: CDR1 SGHRS, CDR2 YFSETQ. The CDR3 is made up of 15 amino acids. Trimming stripped 1 base from V and 4 bases from J, with 11 bases between. CDR3 region: CASSLSPGSTGELFF. CDR3 DNA: TGCGCCAGCAGCTTGTCGCCAGGGTCCACCGGGGAGCTGTTTTTT.

The V and J genes are TRBV10-3 and TRBJ2-1; 9 bases are a match to TRBD2. CDR1 and CDR2 (germline): ENHRY, SYGVKD. This CDR3 is 16 amino acids long. The trim removed 3 bases at V and 7 bases at J, leaving 10 bases unmatched. CDR3 loop: CAISDRPREGRNEQFF. DNA for the CDR3: TGTGCCATCAGTGACCGTCCGCGGGAGGGCAGGAATGAGCAGTTCTTC.

V usage is TRBV5-1 and J usage is TRBJ2-3; tentatively, D is TRBD2 (6 bases). Germline V gene data show CDR1 as SGHRS and CDR2 as YFSETQ. This CDR3 is built from 15 residues. Trimming cost V 4 bases and J 0 bases, with 12 bases left between them. The CDR3: CASSGGTASTDTQYF. The CDR3 DNA sequence: TGCGCCAGCAGCGGCGGGACTGCTAGCACAGATACGCAGTATTTT. Combining the CDR3 with reference TRBV5-1 and TRBJ2-3 gives the whole variable domain KAGVTQTPRYLIKTRGQQVTLSCSPISGHRSVSWYQQTPGQGLQFLFEYFSETQRNKGNFPGRFSGRQFSNSRSEMNVSTLELGDSALYLCASSGGTASTDTQYFGPGTRLTVL.

The gene calls are TRBV3-1 (or the pseudogene TRBV3-2) and TRBJ2-1; a weak D match, TRBD2 (6 bases). CDR3 length equals 14 residues. Trimming cost V 5 bases and J 10 bases, with 18 bases left between them. Germline V lookup: CDR1 LGHDT, CDR2 YNNKEL (reference sequence). The CDR3: CASSGRAPGGEQFF. CDR3 in DNA: TGTGCCAGCAGCGGAAGGGCTCCTGGGGGGGAGCAGTTCTTC.

The chain employs TRBV25-1 and TRBJ1-2; 10 positions match TRBD1. The CDR3 is 15 amino acids. Trimming removed 1 base from V and 4 bases from J; junction bases left unmatched: 3. Germline loops: CDR1 MGHDK, CDR2 SYGVNS. CDR3 amino acids: CASSEWTGGIYGYTF. In DNA form, the CDR3 reads TGTGCCAGCAGTGAATGGACAGGGGGAATCTATGGCTACACCTTC.

The chain employs TRBV30 and TRBJ2-7, with 12 bases aligning to TRBD1. J was trimmed by 1 base and V by 0 bases; bases with no gene match: 4. In germline, CDR1 is GTSNPN, CDR2 SVGIG (reference sequence). The CDR3 consists of 16 residues. CDR3: CAWSVRGQGASYEQYF. CDR3 in DNA: TGTGCCTGGAGTGTAAGGGGACAGGGGGCTTCCTACGAGCAGTACTTC.

This clone was observed a handful of times. The chain employs TRBV2 and TRBJ2-2, with D possibly matching TRBD1 (5 bases). This CDR3 region has 15 residues. The V gene lost 5 bases and the J gene lost 1 base, with 11 bases spanning the gap. The germline V gene encodes CDR1 SNHLY and CDR2 FYNNEI. The CDR3 reads CASSLQGRNTGELFF. The CDR3 DNA reads as TGTGCCAGCAGTCTGCAGGGTAGGAACACCGGGGAGCTGTTTTTT.

This chain connects TRBV30 to TRBJ2-7, with TRBD1 identical over 9 bases. Trimming removed 4 bases from V and 4 bases from J; junction bases left unmatched: 8. CDR3 length: 14 amino acids. Germline V gives CDR1 GTSNPN, CDR2 SVGIG (reference sequence). The CDR3: CAWKPGTGIYEQYF. CDR3 coding DNA: TGTGCCTGGAAACCCGGGACAGGGATTTACGAGCAGTACTTC.

This sequence joins TRBV11-2 and TRBJ1-4; D ambiguous. CDR1 is SGHAT and CDR2 is FQNNGV in the germline V gene. Trimming pared 1 base from V and 8 bases from J, leaving 8 bases between. This CDR3 has 13 amino acids. CDR3 region: CASSLGGREKLFF. CDR3 nucleotide sequence: TGTGCCAGCAGCTTAGGGGGTAGGGAAAAACTGTTTTTT.

V gene TRBV19 combines with J gene TRBJ1-4; D is uncertain. The CDR3 loop spans 14 amino acids. Deletions cut 3 bases from V and 7 bases from J, with 12 bases between. The V gene's germline CDR1 is LNHDA and CDR2 SQIVND (reference sequence). This chain's CDR3 is CASSIVAGGEKLFF. The CDR3 nucleotides read TGTGCCAGTAGTATTGTCGCAGGAGGTGAAAAACTGTTTTTT.

This rearrangement joins TRBV10-2 to TRBJ2-7, with D perhaps TRBD1 (5 bases). V gave up 6 bases and J gave up 2 bases, with 17 bases separating them. The germline CDR1 and CDR2 sequences are WSHSY and SAAADI. The CDR3 has 15 residues. The CDR3 region is CASRQSNDRTYEQYF. Here the CDR3 DNA reads TGCGCCAGCAGGCAGTCGAACGACAGAACCTACGAGCAGTACTTC.

This clone has just one count. CDR3 amino acids: CASSPRPDSNQPQHF. As DNA, the CDR3 is TGCGCCAGCAGCCCCCGGCCCGATAGCAATCAGCCCCAGCATTTT. The V gene is TRBV4-3, the J gene TRBJ1-5; no definite D call. Germline CDR1 LGHNA, CDR2 YSLEER. Trimming removed 4 bases from V and 0 bases from J, with 10 bases in between. CDR3 size: 15 residues.

V is TRBV5-4 and J is TRBJ1-6; TRBD1 agrees at 9 bases. The CDR3 has 15 amino acids. CDR1 is SGHNT, CDR2 YYREEE, per germline (reference sequence). J gave up 10 bases and V 4 bases, and 9 bases lay outside the gene matches. CDR3 coding DNA: TGTGCCAGCAGCGCGAGGACAGGGGTTGACTCACCCCTCCACTTT. Translated: CASSARTGVDSPLHF.